These 7 T cell receptor beta chains originate from one sample sequenced in a study of cytomegalovirus exposure and HLA in healthy donors. The PCR made use of 60 Vbeta and 13 Jbeta primers. Assay used: immunoSEQ multiplex PCR; TCRdb lists only in-frame clones, some missing. The sample has some 160,000 clones; 70% to 85% are singletons. The sequenced material came from PBMCs. The receptors were gathered from a woman between 40 and 50 years old in good health and CMV-seronegative.

The sample holds a few counts of this clone. V and J are TRBV9 and TRBJ1-1; weak D call: TRBD1 (6 bases). The germline CDR1 and CDR2 sequences are SGDLS and YYNGEE. The ends were cut back, 8 bases at V and 4 bases at J, with 15 bases in the middle. This CDR3 is built from 13 residues. The CDR3 sequence: CASSTGLGTEAFF. Written as DNA, the CDR3 is TGTGCCAGTAGCACAGGGCTGGGCACTGAAGCTTTCTTT.

CDR3 sequence: CASSSRTGSNLYNEQFF. CDR3 sequence (DNA): TGTGCCAGCAGCTCCCGGACAGGTTCAAATTTGTACAATGAGCAGTTCTTC. This chain uses TRBV5-4 with TRBJ2-1; TRBD1 aligns across 7 bases. The germline V gene encodes CDR1 SGHNT and CDR2 YYREEE (reference sequence). This CDR3 region has 17 residues. Losses at the gene ends were 3 bases for V and 4 bases for J; bases not matched to a gene: 13. Variable domain in full (rest from reference TRBV5-4 and TRBJ2-1): ETGVTQSPTHLIKTRGQQVTLRCSSQSGHNTVSWYQQALGQGPQFIFQYYREEENGRGNFPPRFSGLQFPNYSSELNVNALELDDSALYLCASSSRTGSNLYNEQFFGPGTRLTVL.

This clone has a handful of counts. This chain uses TRBV25-1 with TRBJ1-2; the D is unclear. V lost 2 bases, J lost 3 bases, and 7 bases lay in between. This CDR3 contains 13 residues. Germline values: CDR1 MGHDK, CDR2 SYGVNS. CDR3 region: CASSEHLDYGYTF. CDR3 in DNA: TGTGCCAGCAGTGAACACCTAGACTATGGCTACACCTTC.

This clone has more than one count but fewer than ten. The V and J genes are TRBV2 and TRBJ1-6; 7 bases are shared with TRBD1. CDR1 and CDR2 from the germline V gene are SNHLY and FYNNEI. The CDR3 length is 14 residues. The ends lost 7 bases at V and 5 bases at J; junction bases unmatched: 5. CDR3 DNA: TGTGCCAGCAAAGGGACAGCTAATAATTCACCCCTCCACTTT. This translates into CASKGTANNSPLHF.

The chain joins TRBV28 to TRBJ1-2; the D gene is possibly TRBD1 (5 bases). The CDR3 sequence is 17 residues long. Trimming took 3 bases from V and 7 from J, leaving 24 bases between them. Germline loops: CDR1 MDHEN, CDR2 SYDVKM. The CDR3 is CASSLGGGPGSPSGYTF. The CDR3 nucleotides read TGTGCCAGCAGTTTGGGGGGTGGTCCGGGGAGTCCTTCTGGCTACACCTTC.

The V call is TRBV5-4, the J call TRBJ2-1; the match to TRBD1 covers 9 bases. Germline loops: CDR1 SGHNT, CDR2 YYREEE (reference sequence). The CDR3 length is 15 residues. The J segment lost 7 bases and the V segment lost 4 bases, leaving 9 bases of the junction unmatched. CDR3 region: CASSPPGQGRNEQFF. The CDR3 DNA follows: TGTGCCAGCAGCCCACCGGGACAGGGTCGTAATGAGCAGTTCTTC.

This clone was detected once. The rearrangement joins TRBV30 to TRBJ1-5; D uncertain. The CDR3 is made up of 16 amino acids. Germline values: CDR1 GTSNPN, CDR2 SVGIG (reference sequence). The germline V and J ends were trimmed by 2 bases and 3 bases, with 17 bases remaining between them. The CDR3 coding sequence is TGTGCCTGGAGTAGAACGGGAGGGAGCGACAATCAGCCCCAGCATTTT. Protein: CAWSRTGGSDNQPQHF. Full variable domain (remainder filled in from reference TRBV30 and TRBJ1-5): SQTIHQWPATLVQPVGSPLSLECTVEGTSNPNLYWYRQAAGRGLQLLFYSVGIGQISSEVPQNLSASRPQDRQFILSSKKLLLSDSGFYLCAWSRTGGSDNQPQHFGDGTRLSIL.